This TCR beta chain was retrieved from a study of blood T cells in healthy people across ages. Notes on the study in general: More naive CD4+ cells and higher diversity marked long-lived donors relative to aged donors.

Trimming pared 5 bases from V and 8 bases from J, leaving 18 bases between. In germline, CDR1 is MNHNY, CDR2 SVGAGI (reference sequence). CDR3 length equals 14 residues. As concerns this clonotype: Its antigen is unidentified.

PBMCs, at least 6 million per sample, were isolated. A sample-barcoded 5' primer and a J-beta primer mix were used in a second PCR of roughly 6 to 11 cycles. A template-switch adaptor with 12 random nucleotides tagged each cDNA molecule. Via MiXCR, TCRdb re-called the 5' RACE reads, giving one row per CDR3 protein. The sample has more than 650,000 distinct CDR3 sequences, about a fifth seen once; the top ten hold 20% to 25%. Material for sequencing was blood. V gene TRBV6-6 combines with J gene TRBJ1-2; the D is unclear. The receptor was derived from a man between 65 and 80 years old in good health. The CDR3 bases are TGTGCCAGCAGTACCCCGGGGAAACTGCCGGGCTACACCTTC. Translation: CASSTPGKLPGYTF.